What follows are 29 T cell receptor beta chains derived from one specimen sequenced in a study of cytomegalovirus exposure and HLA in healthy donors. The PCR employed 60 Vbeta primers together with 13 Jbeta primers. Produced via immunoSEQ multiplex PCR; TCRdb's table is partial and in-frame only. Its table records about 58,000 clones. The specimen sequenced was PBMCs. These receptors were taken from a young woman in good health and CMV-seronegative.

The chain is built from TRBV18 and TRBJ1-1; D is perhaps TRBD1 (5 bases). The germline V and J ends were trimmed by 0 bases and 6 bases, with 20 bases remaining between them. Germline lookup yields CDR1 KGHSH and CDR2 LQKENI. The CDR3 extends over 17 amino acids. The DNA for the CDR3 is TGTGCCAGCTCACCACCCCGGTCGAACAGGATAATTTCTGAAGCTTTCTTT. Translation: CASSPPRSNRIISEAFF.

In DNA, the CDR3 is TGCGCCAGCAGGGCGGCGGGAGGAGCCAACGAGCAGTACTTC. It is translated as CASRAAGGANEQYF. V is TRBV5-1 and J is TRBJ2-7; 8 bases are shared with TRBD2. The CDR3 has 14 residues. Germline loops: CDR1 SGHRS, CDR2 YFSETQ. V gave up 5 bases and J gave up 5 bases; unmatched junction bases: 9.

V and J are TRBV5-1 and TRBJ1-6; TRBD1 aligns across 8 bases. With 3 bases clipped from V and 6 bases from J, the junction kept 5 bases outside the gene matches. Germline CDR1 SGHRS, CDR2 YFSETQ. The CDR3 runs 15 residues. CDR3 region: CASSSEGQANSPLHF. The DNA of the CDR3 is TGCGCCAGCAGCTCCGAGGGACAGGCTAATTCACCCCTCCACTTT.

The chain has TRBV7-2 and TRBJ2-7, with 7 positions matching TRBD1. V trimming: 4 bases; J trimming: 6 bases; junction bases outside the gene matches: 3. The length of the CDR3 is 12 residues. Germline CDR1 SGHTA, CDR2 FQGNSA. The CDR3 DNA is TGTGCCAGCAGCTCGACAGGGTTCGAGCAGTACTTC. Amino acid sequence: CASSSTGFEQYF.

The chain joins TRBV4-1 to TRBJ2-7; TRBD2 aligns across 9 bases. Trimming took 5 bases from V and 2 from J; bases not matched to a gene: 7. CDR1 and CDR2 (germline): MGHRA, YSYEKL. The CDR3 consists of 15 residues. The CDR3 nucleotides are TGCGCCAGCAGCGCCCGGACTAGCGAACCCTACGAGCAGTACTTC. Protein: CASSARTSEPYEQYF.

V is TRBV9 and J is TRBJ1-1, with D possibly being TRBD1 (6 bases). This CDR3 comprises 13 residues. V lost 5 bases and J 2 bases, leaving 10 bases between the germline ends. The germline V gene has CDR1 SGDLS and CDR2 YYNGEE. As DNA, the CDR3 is TGTGCCAGCAGTAAAGGGGGTAACACTGAAGCTTTCTTT. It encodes CASSKGGNTEAFF.

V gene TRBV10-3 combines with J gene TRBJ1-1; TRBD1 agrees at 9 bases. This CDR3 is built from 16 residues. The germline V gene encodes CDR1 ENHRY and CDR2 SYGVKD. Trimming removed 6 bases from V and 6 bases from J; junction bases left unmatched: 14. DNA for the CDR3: TGTGCCATCAGAAGCTTTACAGGGGGCGGGTTGGCTGAAGCTTTCTTT. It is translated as CAIRSFTGGGLAEAFF.

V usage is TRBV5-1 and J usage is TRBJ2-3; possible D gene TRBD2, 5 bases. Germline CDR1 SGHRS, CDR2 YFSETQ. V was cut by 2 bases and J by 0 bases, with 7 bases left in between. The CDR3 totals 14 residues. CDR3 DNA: TGCGCCAGCAGCTTCACGGGGAGCACAGATACGCAGTATTTT. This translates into CASSFTGSTDTQYF.

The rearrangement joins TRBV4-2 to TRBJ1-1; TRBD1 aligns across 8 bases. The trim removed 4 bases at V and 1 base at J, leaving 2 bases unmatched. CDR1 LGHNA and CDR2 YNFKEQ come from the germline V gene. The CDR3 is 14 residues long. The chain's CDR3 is CASSPGGGNTEAFF. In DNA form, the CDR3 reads TGTGCCAGCAGCCCAGGGGGCGGGAACACTGAAGCTTTCTTT.

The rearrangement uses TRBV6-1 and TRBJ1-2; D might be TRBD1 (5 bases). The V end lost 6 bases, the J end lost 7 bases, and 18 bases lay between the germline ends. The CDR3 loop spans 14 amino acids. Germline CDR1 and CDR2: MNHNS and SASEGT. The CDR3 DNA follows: TGTGCCAGCAGCGGGTGGGGGGTTACTAGTGGCTACACCTTC. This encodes CASSGWGVTSGYTF.

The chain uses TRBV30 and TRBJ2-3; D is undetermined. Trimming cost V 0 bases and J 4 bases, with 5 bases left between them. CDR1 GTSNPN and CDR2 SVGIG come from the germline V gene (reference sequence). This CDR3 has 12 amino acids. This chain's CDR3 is CAWSVRADTQYF. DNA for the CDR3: TGTGCCTGGAGTGTCCGGGCAGATACGCAGTATTTT.

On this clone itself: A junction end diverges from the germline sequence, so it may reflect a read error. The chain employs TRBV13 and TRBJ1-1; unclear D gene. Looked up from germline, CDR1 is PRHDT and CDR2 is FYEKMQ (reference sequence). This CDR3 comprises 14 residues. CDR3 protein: CASSLESANTEAFF. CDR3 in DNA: TGTGCCAGTAGCTTAGAAAGCGCGAACACTGAAGCTTTCTTT.

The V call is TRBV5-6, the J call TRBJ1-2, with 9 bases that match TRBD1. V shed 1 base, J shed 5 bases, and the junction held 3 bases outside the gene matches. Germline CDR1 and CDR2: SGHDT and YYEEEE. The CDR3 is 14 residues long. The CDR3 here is CASSLNRGQYGYTF. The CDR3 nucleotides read TGTGCCAGCAGCTTGAACAGGGGGCAATATGGCTACACCTTC.

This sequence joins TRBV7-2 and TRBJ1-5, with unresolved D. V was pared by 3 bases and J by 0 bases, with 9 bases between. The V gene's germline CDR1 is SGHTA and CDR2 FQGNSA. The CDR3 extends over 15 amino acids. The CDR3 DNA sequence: TGTGCCAGCAGCTTTCGGTTTGGTAGCAATCAGCCCCAGCATTTT. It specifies CASSFRFGSNQPQHF.

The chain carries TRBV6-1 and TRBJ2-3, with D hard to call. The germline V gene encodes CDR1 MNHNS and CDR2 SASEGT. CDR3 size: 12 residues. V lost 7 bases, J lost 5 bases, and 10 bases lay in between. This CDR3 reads CASTRSLDTQYF. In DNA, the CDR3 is TGTGCCAGCACCCGAAGCCTAGATACGCAGTATTTT.

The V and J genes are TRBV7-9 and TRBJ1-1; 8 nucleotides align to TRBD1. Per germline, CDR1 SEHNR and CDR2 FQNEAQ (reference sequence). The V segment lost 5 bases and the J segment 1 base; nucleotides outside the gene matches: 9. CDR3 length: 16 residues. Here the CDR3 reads CASSPQTGGGNTEAFF. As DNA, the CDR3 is TGTGCCAGCAGCCCTCAAACAGGGGGTGGGAACACTGAAGCTTTCTTT.

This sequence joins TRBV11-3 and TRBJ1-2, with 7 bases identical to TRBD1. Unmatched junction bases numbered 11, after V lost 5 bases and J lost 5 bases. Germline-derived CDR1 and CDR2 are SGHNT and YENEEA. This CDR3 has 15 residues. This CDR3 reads CASSSLGQASYGYTF. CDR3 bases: TGTGCCAGCAGCAGCCTTGGACAGGCGTCTTATGGCTACACCTTC.

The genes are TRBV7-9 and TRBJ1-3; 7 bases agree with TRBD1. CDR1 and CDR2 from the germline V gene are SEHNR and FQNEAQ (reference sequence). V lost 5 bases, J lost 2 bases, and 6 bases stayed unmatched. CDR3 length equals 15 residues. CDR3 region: CASSLSGGTGNTIYF. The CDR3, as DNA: TGTGCCAGCAGCCTCTCAGGGGGAACTGGAAACACCATATATTTT.

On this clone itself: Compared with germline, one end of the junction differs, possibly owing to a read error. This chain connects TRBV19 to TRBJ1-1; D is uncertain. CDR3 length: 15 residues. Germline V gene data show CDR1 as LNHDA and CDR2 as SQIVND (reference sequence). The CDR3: CATWEGTTMNTEDFF. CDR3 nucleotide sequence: TGTGCCACCTGGGAGGGCACCACAATGAACACTGAAGATTTCTTT.

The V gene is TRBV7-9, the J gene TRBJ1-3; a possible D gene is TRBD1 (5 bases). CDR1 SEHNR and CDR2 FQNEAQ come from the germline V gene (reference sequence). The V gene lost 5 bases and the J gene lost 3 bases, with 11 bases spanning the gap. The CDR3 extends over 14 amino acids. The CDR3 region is CASSHPRGGNTIYF. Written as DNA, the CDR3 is TGTGCCAGCAGCCATCCTAGGGGTGGAAACACCATATATTTT.

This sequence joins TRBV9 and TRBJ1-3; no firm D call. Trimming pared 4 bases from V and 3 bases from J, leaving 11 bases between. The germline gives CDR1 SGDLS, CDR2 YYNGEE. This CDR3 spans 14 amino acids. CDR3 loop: CASSPQVGGNTIYF. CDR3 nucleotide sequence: TGTGCCAGCAGCCCCCAGGTTGGTGGAAACACCATATATTTT.

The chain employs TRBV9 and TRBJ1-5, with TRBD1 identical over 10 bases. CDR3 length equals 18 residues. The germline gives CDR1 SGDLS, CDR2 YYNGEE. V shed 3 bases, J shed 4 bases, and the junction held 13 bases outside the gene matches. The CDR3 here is CASSEGYGQGDLNQPQHF. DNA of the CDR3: TGTGCCAGCAGCGAGGGATACGGACAGGGGGATCTTAATCAGCCCCAGCATTTT.

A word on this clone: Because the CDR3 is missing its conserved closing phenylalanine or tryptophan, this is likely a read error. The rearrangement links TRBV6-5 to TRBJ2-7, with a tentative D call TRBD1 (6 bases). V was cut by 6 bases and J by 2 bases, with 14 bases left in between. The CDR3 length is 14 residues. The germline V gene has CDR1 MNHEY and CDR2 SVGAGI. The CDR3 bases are TGTGCCAGCAGGGGACAACTGGAGGCCTACGAGCAGTACCTC. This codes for CASRGQLEAYEQYL.

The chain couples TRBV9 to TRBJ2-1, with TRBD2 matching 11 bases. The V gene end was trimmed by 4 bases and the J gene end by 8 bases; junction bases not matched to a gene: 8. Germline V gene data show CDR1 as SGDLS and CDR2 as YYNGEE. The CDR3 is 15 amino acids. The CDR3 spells CASSSYSGRGDEQFF. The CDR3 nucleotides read TGTGCCAGCAGCTCATATAGCGGGAGGGGGGATGAGCAGTTCTTC.

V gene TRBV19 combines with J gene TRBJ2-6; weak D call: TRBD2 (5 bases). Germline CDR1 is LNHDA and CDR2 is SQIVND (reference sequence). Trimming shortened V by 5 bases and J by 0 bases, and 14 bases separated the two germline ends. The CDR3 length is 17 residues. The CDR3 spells CASSPLAGDSGANVLTF. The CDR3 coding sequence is TGTGCCAGTAGTCCTCTGGCGGGCGACTCTGGGGCCAACGTCCTGACTTTC.

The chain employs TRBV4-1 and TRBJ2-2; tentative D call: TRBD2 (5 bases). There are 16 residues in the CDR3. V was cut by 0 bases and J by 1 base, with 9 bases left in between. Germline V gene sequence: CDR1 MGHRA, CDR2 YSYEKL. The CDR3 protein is CASSQDGGQNTGELFF. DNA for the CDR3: TGCGCCAGCAGCCAAGATGGAGGCCAGAACACCGGGGAGCTGTTTTTT.

CDR3 region: CASSHRGGAYLYF. CDR3 nucleotide sequence: TGTGCCAGCAGCCACCGGGGGGGGGCCTACTTGTACTTC. The rearrangement joins TRBV11-2 to TRBJ2-7; 8 positions match TRBD2. V shed 5 bases, J shed 12 bases, and the junction held 12 bases outside the gene matches. This CDR3 has 13 amino acids. From germline, CDR1 is SGHAT and CDR2 FQNNGV.

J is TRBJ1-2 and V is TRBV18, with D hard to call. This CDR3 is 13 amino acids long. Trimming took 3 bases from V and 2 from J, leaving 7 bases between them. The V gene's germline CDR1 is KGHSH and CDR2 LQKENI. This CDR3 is CASSPLENYGYTF. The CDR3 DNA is TGTGCCAGCTCACCGCTGGAGAACTATGGCTACACCTTC. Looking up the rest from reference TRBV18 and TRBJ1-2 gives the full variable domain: NAGVMQNPRHLVRRRGQEARLRCSPMKGHSHVYWYRQLPEEGLKFMVYLQKENIIDESGMPKERFSAEFPKEGPSILRIQQVVRGDSAAYFCASSPLENYGYTFGSGTRLTVV.

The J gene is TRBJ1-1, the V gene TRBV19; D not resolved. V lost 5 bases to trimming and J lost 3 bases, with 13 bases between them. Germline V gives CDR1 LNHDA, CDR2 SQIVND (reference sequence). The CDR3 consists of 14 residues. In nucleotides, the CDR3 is TGTGCCAGTAGTTTGAATCGGCGGTACACTGAAGCTTTCTTT. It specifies CASSLNRRYTEAFF.